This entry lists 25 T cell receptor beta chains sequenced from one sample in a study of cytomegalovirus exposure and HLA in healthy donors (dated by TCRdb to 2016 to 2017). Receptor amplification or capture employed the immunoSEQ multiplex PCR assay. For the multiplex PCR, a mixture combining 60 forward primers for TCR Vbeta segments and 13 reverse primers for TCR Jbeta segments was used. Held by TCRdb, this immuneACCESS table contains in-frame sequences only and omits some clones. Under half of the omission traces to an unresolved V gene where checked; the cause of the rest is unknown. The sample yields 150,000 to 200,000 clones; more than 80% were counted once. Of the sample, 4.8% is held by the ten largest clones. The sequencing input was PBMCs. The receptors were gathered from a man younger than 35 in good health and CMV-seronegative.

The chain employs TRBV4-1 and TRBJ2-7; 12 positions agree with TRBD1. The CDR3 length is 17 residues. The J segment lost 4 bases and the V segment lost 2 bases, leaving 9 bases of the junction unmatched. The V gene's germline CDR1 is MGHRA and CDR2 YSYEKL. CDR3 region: CASSQPGQGAKGYEQYF. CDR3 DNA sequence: TGCGCCAGCAGCCAACCGGGACAGGGGGCGAAGGGGTACGAGCAGTACTTC.

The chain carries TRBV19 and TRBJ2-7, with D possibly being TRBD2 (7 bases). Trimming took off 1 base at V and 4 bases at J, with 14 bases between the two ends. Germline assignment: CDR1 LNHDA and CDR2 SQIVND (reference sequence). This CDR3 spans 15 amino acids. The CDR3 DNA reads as TGTGCCAGTAGTATAGTGGCAGGGGAGGGATACGAGCAGTACTTC. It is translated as CASSIVAGEGYEQYF. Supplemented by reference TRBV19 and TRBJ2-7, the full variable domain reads DGGITQSPKYLFRKEGQNVTLSCEQNLNHDAMYWYRQDPGQGLRLIYYSQIVNDFQKGDIAEGYSVSREKKESFPLTVTSAQKNPTAFYLCASSIVAGEGYEQYFGPGTRLTVT.

The CDR3 sequence is CASSRGTEANTGELFF. CDR3 nucleotide sequence: TGTGCCAGCTCACGGGGGACGGAGGCGAACACCGGGGAGCTGTTTTTT. The J gene is TRBJ2-2, the V gene TRBV9; possible D gene TRBD2, 6 bases. The V and J ends lost 7 bases and 0 bases respectively, with 16 bases between them. From germline, CDR1 is SGDLS and CDR2 YYNGEE. This CDR3 comprises 16 residues. Using reference TRBV9 and TRBJ2-2 for the parts outside the CDR3, the full variable domain is DSGVTQTPKHLITATGQRVTLRCSPRSGDLSVYWYQQSLDQGLQFLIQYYNGEERAKGNILERFSAQQFPDLHSELNLSSLELGDSALYFCASSRGTEANTGELFFGEGSRLTVL.

Here the CDR3 DNA reads TGTGCCAGCAGCTTCGGCGGCCCCAAAAACATTCAGTACTTC. Translated: CASSFGGPKNIQYF. The genes are TRBV7-2 and TRBJ2-4, with D unclear. Trimming removed 3 bases from V and 2 bases from J, with 8 bases in between. The CDR3 is made up of 14 amino acids. Germline loops: CDR1 SGHTA, CDR2 FQGNSA.

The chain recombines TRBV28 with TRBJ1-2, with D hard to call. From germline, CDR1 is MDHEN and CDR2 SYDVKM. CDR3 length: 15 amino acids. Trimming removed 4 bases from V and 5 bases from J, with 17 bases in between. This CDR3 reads CASSSPRRSFYGYTF. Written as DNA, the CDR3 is TGTGCCAGCAGTTCCCCTCGGAGGTCCTTTTATGGCTACACCTTC.

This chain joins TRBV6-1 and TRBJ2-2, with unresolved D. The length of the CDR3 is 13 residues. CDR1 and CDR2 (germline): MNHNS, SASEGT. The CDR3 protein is CASQASGTGELFF. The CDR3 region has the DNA TGTGCTAGTCAAGCGTCGGGCACCGGGGAGCTGTTTTTT.

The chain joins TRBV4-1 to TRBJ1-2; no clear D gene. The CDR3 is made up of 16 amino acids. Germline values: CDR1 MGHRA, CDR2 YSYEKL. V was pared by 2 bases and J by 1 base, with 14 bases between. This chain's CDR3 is CASSQLLRGLNYGYTF. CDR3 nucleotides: TGCGCCAGCAGCCAACTACTCAGAGGACTTAACTATGGCTACACCTTC.

The CDR3 is CASSYSRVGETQYF. CDR3 DNA sequence: TGTGCCAGCAGTTACTCCAGGGTTGGAGAGACCCAGTACTTC. J is TRBJ2-5 and V is TRBV6-5, with a tentative D call TRBD1 (5 bases). The CDR3 is 14 amino acids. Trimming removed 0 bases at V and 4 bases at J, with 9 bases between. The germline V gene has CDR1 MNHEY and CDR2 SVGAGI.

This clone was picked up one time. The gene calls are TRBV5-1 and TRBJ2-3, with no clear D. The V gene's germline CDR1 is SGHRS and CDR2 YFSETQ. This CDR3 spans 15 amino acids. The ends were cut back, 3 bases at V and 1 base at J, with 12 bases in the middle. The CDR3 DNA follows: TGCGCCAGCAGCTCGGATGGCGGAGGCACAGATACGCAGTATTTT. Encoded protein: CASSSDGGGTDTQYF. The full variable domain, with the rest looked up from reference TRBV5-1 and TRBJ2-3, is KAGVTQTPRYLIKTRGQQVTLSCSPISGHRSVSWYQQTPGQGLQFLFEYFSETQRNKGNFPGRFSGRQFSNSRSEMNVSTLELGDSALYLCASSSDGGGTDTQYFGPGTRLTVL.

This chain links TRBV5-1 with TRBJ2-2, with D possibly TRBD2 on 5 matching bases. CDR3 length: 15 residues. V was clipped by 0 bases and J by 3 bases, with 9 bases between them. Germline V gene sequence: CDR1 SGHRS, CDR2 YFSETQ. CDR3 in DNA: TGCGCCAGCAGCTTGGGTCGGGGAGACACCGGGGAGCTGTTTTTT. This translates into CASSLGRGDTGELFF.

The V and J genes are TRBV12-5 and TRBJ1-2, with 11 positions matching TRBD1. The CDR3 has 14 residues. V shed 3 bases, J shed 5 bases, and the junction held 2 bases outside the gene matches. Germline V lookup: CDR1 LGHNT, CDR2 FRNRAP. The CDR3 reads CASGFGQGAYGYTF. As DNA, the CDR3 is TGTGCTAGTGGTTTCGGACAGGGGGCTTATGGCTACACCTTC. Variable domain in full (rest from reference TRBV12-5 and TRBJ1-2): DARVTQTPRHKVTEMGQEVTMRCQPILGHNTVFWYRQTMMQGLELLAYFRNRAPLDDSGMPKDRFSAEMPDATLATLKIQPSEPRDSAVYFCASGFGQGAYGYTFGSGTRLTVV.

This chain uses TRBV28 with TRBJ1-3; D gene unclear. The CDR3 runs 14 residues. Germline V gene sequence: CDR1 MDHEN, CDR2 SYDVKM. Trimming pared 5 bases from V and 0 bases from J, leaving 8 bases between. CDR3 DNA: TGTGCCAGCAGTACCGCAGGCTCTGGAAACACCATATATTTT. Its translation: CASSTAGSGNTIYF.

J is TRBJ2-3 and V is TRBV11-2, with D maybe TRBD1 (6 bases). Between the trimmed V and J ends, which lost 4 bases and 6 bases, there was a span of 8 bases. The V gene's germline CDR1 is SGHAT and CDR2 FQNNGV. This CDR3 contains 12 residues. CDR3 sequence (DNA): TGTGCCAGCAGCTACCAGGGGGATACGCAGTATTTT. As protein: CASSYQGDTQYF.

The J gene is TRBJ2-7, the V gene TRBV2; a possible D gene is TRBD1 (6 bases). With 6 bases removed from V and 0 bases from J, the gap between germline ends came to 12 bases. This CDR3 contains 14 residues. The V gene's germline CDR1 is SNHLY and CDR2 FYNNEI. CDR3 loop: CASRSRDNSYEQYF. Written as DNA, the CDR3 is TGTGCCAGCAGATCCCGGGACAACTCCTACGAGCAGTACTTC.

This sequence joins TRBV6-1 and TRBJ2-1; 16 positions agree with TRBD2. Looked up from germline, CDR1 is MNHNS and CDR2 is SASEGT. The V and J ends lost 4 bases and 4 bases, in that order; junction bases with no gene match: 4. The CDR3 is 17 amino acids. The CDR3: CASSVLGLAGGYNEQFF. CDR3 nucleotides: TGTGCCAGCAGTGTACTGGGACTAGCGGGAGGGTACAATGAGCAGTTCTTC.

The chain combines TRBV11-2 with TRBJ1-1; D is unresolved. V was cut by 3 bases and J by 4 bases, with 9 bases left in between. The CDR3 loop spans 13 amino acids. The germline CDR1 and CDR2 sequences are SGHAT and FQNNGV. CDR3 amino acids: CASSFNGPTEAFF. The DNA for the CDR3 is TGTGCCAGCAGCTTCAATGGGCCCACTGAAGCTTTCTTT. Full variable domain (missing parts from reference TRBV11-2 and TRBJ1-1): EAGVAQSPRYKIIEKRQSVAFWCNPISGHATLYWYQQILGQGPKLLIQFQNNGVVDDSQLPKDRFSAERLKGVDSTLKIQPAKLEDSAVYLCASSFNGPTEAFFGQGTRLTVV.

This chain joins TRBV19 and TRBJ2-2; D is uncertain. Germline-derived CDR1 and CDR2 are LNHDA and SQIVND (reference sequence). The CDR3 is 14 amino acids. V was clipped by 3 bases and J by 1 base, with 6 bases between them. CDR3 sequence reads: CASSMSQNTGELFF. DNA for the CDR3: TGTGCCAGTAGTATGAGTCAGAACACCGGGGAGCTGTTTTTT.

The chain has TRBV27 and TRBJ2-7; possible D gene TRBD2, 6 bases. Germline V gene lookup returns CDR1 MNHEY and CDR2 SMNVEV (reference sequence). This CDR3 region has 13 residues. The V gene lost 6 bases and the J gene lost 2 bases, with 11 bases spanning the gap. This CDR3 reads CASRGRFAYEQYF. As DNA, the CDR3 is TGTGCCAGCAGGGGGAGGTTCGCCTACGAGCAGTACTTC.

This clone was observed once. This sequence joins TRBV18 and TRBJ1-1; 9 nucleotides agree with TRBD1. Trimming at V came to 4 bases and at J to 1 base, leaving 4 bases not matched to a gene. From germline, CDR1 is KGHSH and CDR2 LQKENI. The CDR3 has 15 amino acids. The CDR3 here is CASSLRDRENTEAFF. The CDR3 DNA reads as TGTGCCAGCTCACTCCGGGACAGGGAGAACACTGAAGCTTTCTTT.

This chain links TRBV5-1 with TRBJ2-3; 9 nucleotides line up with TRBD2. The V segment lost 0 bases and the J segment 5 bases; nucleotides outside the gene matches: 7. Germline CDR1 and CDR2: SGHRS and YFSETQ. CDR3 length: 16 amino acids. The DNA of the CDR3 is TGCGCCAGCAGCTTGGCCTCTAGCGGGGAAGGAGATACGCAGTATTTT. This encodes CASSLASSGEGDTQYF.

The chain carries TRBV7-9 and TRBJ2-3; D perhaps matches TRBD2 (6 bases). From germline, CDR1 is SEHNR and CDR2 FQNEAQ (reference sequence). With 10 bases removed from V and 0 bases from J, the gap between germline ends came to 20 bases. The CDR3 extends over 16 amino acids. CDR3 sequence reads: CAIQMRGPASTDTQYF. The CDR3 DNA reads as TGTGCCATCCAAATGCGGGGACCCGCTAGCACAGATACGCAGTATTTT.

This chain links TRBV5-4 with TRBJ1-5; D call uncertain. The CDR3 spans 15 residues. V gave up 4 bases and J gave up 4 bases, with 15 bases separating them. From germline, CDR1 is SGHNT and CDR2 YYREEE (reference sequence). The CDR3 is CASSPYPNPNQPQHF. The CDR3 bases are TGTGCCAGCAGCCCATACCCTAACCCTAATCAGCCCCAGCATTTT.

Written as DNA, the CDR3 is TGTGCCAGCAGTTTATGGATTCGCGGGAACTCAATTTTCCACGAGCAGTACTTC. Residues: CASSLWIRGNSIFHEQYF. The V gene is TRBV27, the J gene TRBJ2-5; D perhaps matches TRBD2 (6 bases). The DNA end is more similar to TRBJ2-7, so the J call may be wrong. Germline CDR1 is MNHEY and CDR2 is SMNVEV (reference sequence). The CDR3 has 18 amino acids.

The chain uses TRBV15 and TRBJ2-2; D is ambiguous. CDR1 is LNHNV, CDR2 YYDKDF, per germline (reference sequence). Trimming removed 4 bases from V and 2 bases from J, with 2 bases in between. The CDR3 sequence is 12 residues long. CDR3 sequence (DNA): TGTGCCACCAGCACAAACACCGGGGAGCTGTTTTTT. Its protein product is CATSTNTGELFF.

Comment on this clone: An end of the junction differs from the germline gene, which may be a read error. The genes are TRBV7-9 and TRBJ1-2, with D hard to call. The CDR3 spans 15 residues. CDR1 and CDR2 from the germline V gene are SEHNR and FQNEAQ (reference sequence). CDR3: CSSTLFPIALYGYTF. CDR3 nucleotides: TGTTCCAGCACCCTCTTCCCCATAGCTCTCTATGGCTACACCTTC.